The T cell receptor (beta chain) under discussion was sequenced for a study of shared clonotypes between healthy human individuals. The assay was immunoSEQ multiplex PCR, and TCRdb's table has in-frame clones only and misses some. The sample carries a few million clones, 93% recorded once. CDR1 is MNHEY, CDR2 SVGAGI, per germline. V lost 4 bases to trimming and J lost 0 bases, with 4 bases between them. The CDR3 length is 13 residues. The sequence was obtained from a man between 18 and 29 years old in good health. Some clones in this sample may be carry-over from other donors' samples. The chain joins TRBV6-5 to TRBJ1-5; no clear D gene. The sequenced sample was naive CD4+ T cells from PBMCs. Regarding subset: CD45RA+ positively selected. As DNA, the CDR3 is TGTGCCAGCAGTTGGGGTAGCAATCAGCCCCAGCATTTT. As protein: CASSWGSNQPQHF.